Listed below are T cell receptor beta chains from one sample, sequenced in a study of cytomegalovirus exposure and HLA in healthy donors. Measured with immunoSEQ multiplex PCR; TCRdb has only the in-frame clones, and not every one. The sample consists of tens of thousands of clones, roughly 63% of them appearing once. Sequencing was performed on PBMCs. Source of these receptors: a woman in her twenties or thirties in good health and CMV-seronegative. Each CDR3 is given with its conserved first and last residue. A D gene is named only where the DNA matches it firmly. Some rows have no size entry. The others give once, few or many, or a class for an expanded clone.

v_gene	j_gene	d_gene	abundance	CDR3aa	CDR3nt
TRBV27	TRBJ2-3	.	few	CASGPGTFGTDTQYF	TGTGCCAGCGGACCTGGGACATTTGGCACAGATACGCAGTATTTT
TRBV25-1	TRBJ2-7	.	.	CASSTRGTYEQYF	TGTGCCAGCAGTACGAGAGGAACCTACGAGCAGTACTTC
TRBV19	TRBJ1-5	.	.	CASSENGDQPQHF	TGTGCCAGTAGTGAGAACGGTGATCAGCCCCAGCATTTT
TRBV18	TRBJ1-1	.	.	CASSPSVRGTEAFF	TGTGCCAGCTCACCATCGGTCCGGGGCACTGAAGCTTTCTTT
TRBV7-3	TRBJ1-1	.	.	CASSLTRDTEAFF	TGTGCCAGCAGCTTAACTCGGGACACTGAAGCTTTCTTT
TRBV18	TRBJ2-1	TRBD2	.	CASSPLSGRPSSYNEQFF	TGTGCCAGCTCACCACTAAGCGGGAGACCCAGCTCCTACAATGAGCAGTTCTTC
TRBV5-1	TRBJ2-1	TRBD2	few	CASSPGLAGTNEQFF	TGCGCCAGCAGCCCGGGACTAGCGGGGACCAATGAGCAGTTCTTC
TRBV29-1	TRBJ1-2	.	.	CSALWEGYTF	TGCAGCGCCCTATGGGAGGGCTACACCTTC
TRBV5-6	TRBJ1-5	.	.	CASSYRPTDQPQHF	TGTGCCAGCAGCTACCGCCCCACAGATCAGCCCCAGCATTTT
TRBV2	TRBJ1-2	.	few	CASSEVEGRYGYTF	TGTGCCAGCAGTGAAGTGGAGGGCCGCTATGGCTACACCTTC
TRBV27	TRBJ1-4	.	.	CASSFIPRSEKLFF	TGTGCCAGCAGTTTTATCCCACGGAGCGAAAAACTGTTTTTT
TRBV9	TRBJ1-2	TRBD1	.	CASSQGQNKEGYTF	TGTGCCAGCAGCCAGGGACAGAACAAGGAGGGCTACACCTTC
TRBV7-3	TRBJ2-3	TRBD2	once	CASSPHSGVATDTQYF	TGTGCCAGCAGCCCACATAGCGGGGTGGCCACAGATACGCAGTATTTT
TRBV7-3	TRBJ2-3	TRBD2	once	CASSFGGGTDTQYF	TGTGCCAGCAGCTTCGGGGGAGGGACAGATACGCAGTATTTT
TRBV7-8	TRBJ1-3	.	.	CASSLGRRGNTIYF	TGTGCCAGCAGCTTAGGCAGGAGAGGGAACACCATATATTTT
TRBV19	TRBJ2-1	TRBD1	.	CASSRGLYNEQFF	TGTGCCAGTAGCAGGGGGCTCTACAATGAGCAGTTCTTC
TRBV15	TRBJ2-3	TRBD2	.	CATSRGTSGGRPYTQYF	TGTGCCACCAGCAGAGGGACTAGCGGGGGGCGTCCTTATACGCAGTATTTT
TRBV6-5	TRBJ2-1	TRBD1	few	CASSSGQGTLREQFF	TGTGCCAGCAGTTCCGGACAGGGGACGTTAAGGGAGCAGTTCTTC
TRBV1	TRBJ2-5	.	few	CTSSRRAGVPQETQYF	TGCACCAGCAGTCGCAGAGCGGGAGTCCCACAAGAGACCCAGTACTTC
TRBV6-5	TRBJ2-5	TRBD1	.	CVSRTGTRQTQYF	TGTGTCAGCCGGACAGGGACTCGTCAGACCCAGTACTTC
TRBV4-1	TRBJ2-3	.	.	CASSQDWPSTDTQYF	TGCGCCAGCAGTCAAGACTGGCCTAGCACAGATACGCAGTATTTT
TRBV19	TRBJ1-2	.	.	CASSIFGRVDGYTF	TGTGCCAGTAGTATTTTCGGCAGGGTAGACGGCTACACCTTC
TRBV4-2	TRBJ2-1	TRBD2	once	CASNHPLAGGAYNEQFF	TGTGCCAGCAACCATCCTCTAGCGGGAGGCGCCTACAATGAGCAGTTCTTC
TRBV19	TRBJ1-5	.	.	CASMGTGGGQPQHF	TGTGCCAGTATGGGGACGGGAGGGGGTCAGCCCCAGCATTTT
TRBV7-8	TRBJ1-1	TRBD1	.	CASSSGTGWNTEAFF	TGTGCCAGCAGCTCCGGGACAGGGTGGAACACTGAAGCTTTCTTT
TRBV28	TRBJ1-1	.	.	CASKRLNTEAFF	TGTGCCAGCAAGCGACTTAACACTGAAGCTTTCTTT
TRBV11-2	TRBJ1-6	TRBD1	.	CASRPGRQGNSSPLHF	TGTGCCAGCAGGCCCGGTCGACAGGGAAATAGTTCACCCCTCCACTTT
TRBV2	TRBJ2-4	.	.	CASTQEAIGKNIQYF	TGTGCCAGCACCCAAGAGGCTATAGGCAAAAACATTCAGTACTTC
TRBV7-8	TRBJ2-5	TRBD1	few	CASSLGTGGMRETQYF	TGTGCCAGCAGCTTAGGTACAGGGGGAATGAGGGAGACCCAGTACTTC
TRBV19	TRBJ1-4	.	.	CASSYNEKLFF	TGTGCCAGTAGCTATAATGAAAAACTGTTTTTT